The rows below give T cell receptor beta chains drawn from one sample of a study of T cell repertoires and Cas9 in healthy adults. The assay was immunoSEQ multiplex PCR, and TCRdb's table has in-frame clones only and misses some. The sample records tens of thousands of clones, more than 80% being singletons. Sample: CD4+ effector T cells (CD127+, CD25-, CD137-, CD154-) from PBMCs; culture status not recorded. The receptors were sampled from a human donor in good health. CDR3s include the opening cysteine and the closing phenylalanine or tryptophan. Fields, in order: V gene, J gene, CDR3 protein.

>TRBV6-7|TRBJ1-5
CASSIDGPRANQPQHF
>TRBV18|TRBJ1-2
CASSPRGQGVYGYTF
>TRBV5-4|TRBJ1-3
CASSLQTGGWGNTIYF
>TRBV2|TRBJ2-7
CASSPSGPLSYEQYF
>TRBV2|TRBJ1-3
CASTQSIAPGNTIYF
>TRBV7-3|TRBJ2-3
CASAKGPAGGADTQYF
>TRBV4-2|TRBJ2-1
CASSREREIYNEQFF
>TRBV28|TRBJ1-5
CASSTVAGAPGQPQHF
>TRBV27|TRBJ1-5
CASRTGGSNQPQHF
>TRBV6-5|TRBJ2-7
CASSYSRGSYEQYF
>TRBV28|TRBJ2-7
CASSQGAEYEQYF